This T cell receptor (beta chain) is drawn from a study of breast tumors, draining lymph nodes, adjacent tissues. One entry per CDR3 protein, called by TCRdb with MiXCR from the multiplex PCR reads. This sample carries roughly 100,000 distinct CDR3 sequences, roughly 33% of them seen once, and the ten largest clones take approximately 5%. The lymph nodes were axillary draining lymph nodes from breast cancer patients. Trimming removed 2 bases at V and 8 bases at J, with 22 bases between. This CDR3 comprises 18 residues. Germline V CDR1 and CDR2: SGHVS, FQNEAQ. The sequence was collected from a female donor with breast cancer. Some clones in this sample may be carry-over from other donors' samples. The genes are TRBV7-8 and TRBJ1-6, with no clear D. Sequenced sample: axillary lymph node tissue. The CDR3 DNA is TGTGCCAGCAGCTTAAAGTCGCCCCGTAGTGGCGGCCATTCACCCCTCCACTTT. Translating gives CASSLKSPRSGGHSPLHF.